The next 5 T cell receptor beta chains were all read from a single sample in a study of cytomegalovirus exposure and HLA in healthy donors (dated by TCRdb to about 2017). Receptor libraries were prepared by the immunoSEQ multiplex PCR assay. For the multiplex PCR, a mixture combining 60 forward primers for TCR Vbeta segments and 13 reverse primers for TCR Jbeta segments was used. As stored in TCRdb, this immuneACCESS dataset retains in-frame rearrangements with V and J assigned. A fraction of the clones does not appear; measured against another copy, unresolved V genes explain less than half of the discrepancy, and the remainder lacks a known reason. The sample table shows about 160,000 clones, and 80% to 90% are seen once. The top ten hold approximately 13% of the sample. The sample consisted of PBMCs. The receptor source for this set is a woman aged 45-65 years in good health and CMV-seronegative.

This chain uses TRBV7-2 with TRBJ2-5, with a tentative D call TRBD2 (6 bases). Germline CDR1 is SGHTA and CDR2 is FQGNSA. The V end was cut by 4 bases, the J end by 5 bases, with 17 bases between. The CDR3 spans 15 residues. The CDR3 DNA reads as TGTGCCAGCAGCTGGACCGGGACTGAGAGGGAGACCCAGTACTTC. Translation: CASSWTGTERETQYF.

Here the CDR3 reads CASRETGIGAGELFF. The CDR3 region has the DNA TGTGCCAGCCGCGAGACAGGGATAGGCGCCGGGGAGCTGTTTTTT. The chain employs TRBV7-8 and TRBJ2-2; 7 nucleotides match TRBD1. Trimming cost V 8 bases and J 6 bases; bases outside gene matches: 12. Germline-derived CDR1 and CDR2 are SGHVS and FQNEAQ. CDR3 length: 15 residues. The full variable domain, its missing parts supplied by reference TRBV7-8 and TRBJ2-2, is GAGVSQSPRYKVAKRGQDVALRCDPISGHVSLFWYQQALGQGPEFLTYFQNEAQLDKSGLPSDRFFAERPEGSVSTLKIQRTQQEDSAVYLCASRETGIGAGELFFGEGSRLTVL.

CDR3 region: CAIRSGENYGYTF. CDR3 DNA: TGTGCCATCAGGTCCGGGGAAAACTATGGCTACACCTTC. This rearrangement joins TRBV10-3 to TRBJ1-2; D not resolved. The CDR3 spans 13 residues. Germline lookup yields CDR1 ENHRY and CDR2 SYGVKD. V gave up 6 bases and J gave up 2 bases, with 10 bases separating them.

The genes are TRBV7-2 and TRBJ1-2; a weak D match, TRBD1 (5 bases). Trimming removed 1 base from V and 8 bases from J, with 11 bases in between. Per the germline V gene, CDR1 is SGHTA and CDR2 is FQGNSA. This CDR3 has 13 amino acids. The CDR3 loop is CASSLGGVSGYTF. The CDR3 DNA reads TGTGCCAGCAGCTTAGGGGGGGTCAGCGGCTACACCTTC.

The chain combines TRBV10-1 with TRBJ2-3; D remains ambiguous. V was clipped by 3 bases and J by 0 bases, with 4 bases between them. The germline gives CDR1 WNHNN, CDR2 SYGVQD (reference sequence). CDR3 size: 13 residues. The CDR3 sequence is CASSDPSTDTQYF. The CDR3, as DNA: TGCGCCAGCAGTGACCCTAGCACAGATACGCAGTATTTT.